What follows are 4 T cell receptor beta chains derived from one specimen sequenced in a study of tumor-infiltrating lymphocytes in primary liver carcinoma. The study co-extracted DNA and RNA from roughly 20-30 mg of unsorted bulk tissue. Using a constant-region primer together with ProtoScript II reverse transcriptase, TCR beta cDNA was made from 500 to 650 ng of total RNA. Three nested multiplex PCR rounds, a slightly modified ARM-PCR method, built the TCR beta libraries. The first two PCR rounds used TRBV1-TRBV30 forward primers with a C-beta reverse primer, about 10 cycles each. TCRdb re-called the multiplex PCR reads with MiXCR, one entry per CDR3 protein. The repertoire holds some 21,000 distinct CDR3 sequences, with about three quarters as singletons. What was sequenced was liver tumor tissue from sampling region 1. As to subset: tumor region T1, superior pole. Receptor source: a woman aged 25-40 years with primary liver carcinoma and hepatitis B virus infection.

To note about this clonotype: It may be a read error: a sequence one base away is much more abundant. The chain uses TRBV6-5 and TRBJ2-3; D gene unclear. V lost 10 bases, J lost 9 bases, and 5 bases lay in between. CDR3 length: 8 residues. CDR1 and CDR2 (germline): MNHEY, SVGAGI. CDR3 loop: CAIVTQYF. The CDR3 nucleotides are TGTGCCATCGTCACGCAGTATTTT.

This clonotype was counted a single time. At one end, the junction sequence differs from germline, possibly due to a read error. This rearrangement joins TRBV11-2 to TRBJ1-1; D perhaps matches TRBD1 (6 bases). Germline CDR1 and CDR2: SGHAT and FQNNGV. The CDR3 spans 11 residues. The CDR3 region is CVSSHGTEAFF. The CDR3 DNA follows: TGTGTCAGCAGTCACGGGACAGAAGCTTTCTTT.

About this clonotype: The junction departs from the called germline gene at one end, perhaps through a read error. The DNA for the CDR3 is TGTGCCAGCAGCTTACGCCGACTAGTGGGAGGCTACAATGGGCAGTTCTTC. Its translation: CASSLRRLVGGYNGQFF. The rearrangement links TRBV11-3 to TRBJ2-1; TRBD2 is a possible D gene (6 bases). Germline CDR1 reads SGHNT; CDR2 reads YENEEA. The CDR3 spans 17 residues.

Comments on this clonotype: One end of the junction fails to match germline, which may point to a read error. In DNA form, the CDR3 reads TGCAATGCTAGAGACGCCGGGACAAACTGGAAGGAGGTGGCGCAGCCCCAGCATTTT. Translated: CNARDAGTNWKEVAQPQHF. This chain connects TRBV20-1 to TRBJ1-5, with D tentatively TRBD1 (6 bases). Germline CDR1 DFQATT, CDR2 SNEGSKA (reference sequence). The CDR3 has 19 amino acids.